The entry that follows covers one T cell receptor beta chain sequence. Its antigen is unknown. The input lacks base qualities; no much larger clone sits a single base away. This sample is drawn from a study of cytomegalovirus exposure and HLA in healthy donors (TCRdb year 2017). About the study as a whole: The 666 repertoires of the first cohort and the 110 or so validation repertoires were produced on the same platform, according to a later analysis. A separate validation cohort of 100 to 150 different subjects was used in addition to the roughly 620-subject first cohort. The study combined high-throughput TCR immunosequencing, statistical association of individual TCRs with disease status, and machine learning to predict cytomegalovirus infection status. The aim of the study was to test whether cataloging public T cell receptors could identify signatures of past pathogen exposure.

The CDR3 goes from the cysteine to the phenylalanine over 15 residues. Left in the record is the CDR3 DNA by itself, 45 bases read in frame from the first base. At the junction V is shortened by 1 base and J by 2 bases, with 11 bases in between. From the germline V gene, CDR1 is MGHRA and CDR2 is YSYEKL. Donors formed part of the validation cohort, which comprised over a hundred subjects and was distinct from the first cohort of some 700 subjects. Receptors were amplified or captured by the immunoSEQ multiplex PCR assay. The source study handled its data this way. A statistical classification framework was developed to diagnose cytomegalovirus status using the catalog of TCR beta chain sequences. Sourced from immuneACCESS, this table was stored by TCRdb with only in-frame sequences that have V and J called. A share of the clones is absent; for the studies checked, an unresolved V gene accounts for under half, and the remainder has no known explanation. For V, J and clone size, that table is used; D and trimming come from the DNA. Across this sample there are 95,000 to 150,000 clones, with around nine tenths seen only once. The ten largest clones add up to about 6% of the sample.

Study-level results and caveats: Most TCR sequences were seen in very few donors, while some public TCRs were found in many individuals. Cytomegalovirus status was reported to be diagnosed by the classifier with high specificity and sensitivity in both the original and validation cohorts. The authors suggested that the approach could potentially be extended to other disease states and immunological phenotypes. In vitro tests confirmed that a few of the cytomegalovirus-associated TCR beta chains recognize cytomegalovirus antigens. The study gave a list of over 150 TCR beta chains associated with cytomegalovirus. In a later analysis, TCRs clustered in the first cohort were found to also tend to co-occur in the roughly 110 validation repertoires, with 94% of cluster scores above 0. A later analysis lacked HLA typing for the validation cohort, so it scored co-occurrence in that cohort across all 120 or so repertoires.

The chain employs TRBV4-1 and TRBJ1-2; a confident D gene designation cannot be given. The sample comprised PBMCs. The receptor was derived from a woman aged 18-30 years in good health and CMV-seropositive. The DNA sequence reads TGCGCCAGCAGCCAAGTAGCAGCGAGGAACTATGGCTACACCTTC. The encoded protein is CASSQVAARNYGYTF.